This passage covers 17 T cell receptor beta chains from one sample sequenced in a study of shared T cell receptors in the human thymus (dated by TCRdb to the early 2020s). The method was the immunoSEQ multiplex PCR assay. TCRdb stores this immuneACCESS table with in-frame sequences only. Part of the clones is absent; in the studies checked, under half of the shortfall reflects unresolved V genes, and no reason is known for the rest. Within this sample are some 660,000 clones, with over 75% of them counted one time only. The ten largest account for over 0.008% of the sample. These data also featured in a second study, about human thymus T cells.

Input material: thymocytes. The receptors shown here come from a boy younger than two with a congenital heart defect. Donor details come from another sample of the same person, matched by shared clones.

The gene calls are TRBV9 and TRBJ1-6; 8 nucleotides align to TRBD1. The CDR3 is 17 amino acids. The germline V gene encodes CDR1 SGDLS and CDR2 YYNGEE. J was trimmed by 9 bases and V by 3 bases; bases with no gene match: 14. DNA for the CDR3: TGTGCCAGCAGCGCGAACCCTGGGGGACAGGAGGCTTCACCCCTCCACTTT. This gives the protein CASSANPGGQEASPLHF.

The CDR3 coding sequence is TGCAGCGTTGAACCGATTTTCCGGGACAGCAGCTCCTACAATGAGCAGTTCTTC. It yields the protein CSVEPIFRDSSSYNEQFF. The chain employs TRBV29-1 and TRBJ2-1, with 7 bases lining up with TRBD1. This CDR3 contains 18 residues. Germline CDR1 is SQVTM and CDR2 is ANQGSEA. Trimming removed 2 bases from V and 0 bases from J; junction bases left unmatched: 13.

The genes are TRBV27 and TRBJ1-5; D possibly corresponds to TRBD1 (5 bases). This CDR3 region has 21 residues. V lost 5 bases and J lost 2, with 31 bases in between. CDR1 is MNHEY, CDR2 SMNVEV, per germline (reference sequence). In nucleotides, the CDR3 is TGTGCCAGCAGTCCCACGAGACAGAAGTCCCCCATTCGTGATGGCAATCAGCCCCAGCATTTT. Residues: CASSPTRQKSPIRDGNQPQHF.

The rearrangement joins TRBV11-2 to TRBJ2-7; 10 bases align to TRBD2. This CDR3 has 18 amino acids. CDR1 and CDR2 (germline): SGHAT, FQNNGV. V trimming: 1 base; J trimming: 4 bases; junction bases outside the gene matches: 13. CDR3 DNA: TGTGCCAGCAGCTTAGGGTGGGCTAGCGGGAGAGAATGGTACGAGCAGTACTTC. Amino acid sequence: CASSLGWASGREWYEQYF. Together with reference TRBV11-2 and TRBJ2-7, the CDR3 gives the full variable domain: EAGVAQSPRYKIIEKRQSVAFWCNPISGHATLYWYQQILGQGPKLLIQFQNNGVVDDSQLPKDRFSAERLKGVDSTLKIQPAKLEDSAVYLCASSLGWASGREWYEQYFGPGTRLTVT.

Remarks on this clone: An end of the junction differs from the germline gene, which may be a read error. The same CDR3 arises from other DNA sequences in this sample as well. The chain uses TRBV15 and TRBJ1-6; D is possibly TRBD1 (6 bases). CDR3 length: 17 amino acids. CDR1 is LNHNV, CDR2 YYDKDF, per germline (reference sequence). The CDR3 DNA reads TGTGCCACCAGCAGAGCCCGACAGGAGGAACCTAATTCCCCCCTCCACTTT. Amino acid sequence: CATSRARQEEPNSPLHF. Complete variable domain (other parts from reference TRBV15 and TRBJ1-6): DAMVIQNPRYQVTQFGKPVTLSCSQTLNHNVMYWYQQKSSQAPKLLFHYYDKDFNNEADTPDNFQSRRPNTSFCFLDIRSPGLGDTAMYLCATSRARQEEPNSPLHFGNGTRLTVT.

This clone was recorded a few times. The rearrangement links TRBV6-1 to TRBJ2-7, with 7 bases that match TRBD1. Trimming at V came to 4 bases and at J to 4 bases, leaving 13 bases not matched to a gene. The CDR3 contains 16 residues. Germline V gene lookup returns CDR1 MNHNS and CDR2 SASEGT. DNA for the CDR3: TGTGCCAGCAGTGCAATGGACAGGACCCAACCGTACGAGCAGTACTTC. Protein: CASSAMDRTQPYEQYF.

The chain has TRBV5-1 and TRBJ2-7, with 8 positions matching TRBD2. V lost 1 base, J lost 4 bases, and 7 bases stayed unmatched. The CDR3 consists of 15 residues. Germline CDR1 SGHRS, CDR2 YFSETQ. For the CDR3, the DNA is TGCGCCAGCAGCTTGCTTAGCGGGACCATATACGAGCAGTACTTC. Protein product: CASSLLSGTIYEQYF.

The chain combines TRBV6-1 with TRBJ2-1; D unclear. The CDR3 extends over 15 amino acids. Germline CDR1 and CDR2: MNHNS and SASEGT. The V end was cut by 4 bases, the J end by 0 bases, with 10 bases between. This CDR3 reads CASSGKFSSYNEQFF. CDR3 DNA: TGTGCCAGCAGTGGCAAGTTTAGCTCCTACAATGAGCAGTTCTTC.

The chain uses TRBV25-1 and TRBJ2-3; possible D gene TRBD1, 5 bases. V shed 4 bases and J shed 0 bases, with 11 bases lying between them. The CDR3 is made up of 15 amino acids. Germline CDR1 reads MGHDK; CDR2 reads SYGVNS. CDR3 in amino acids: CASSGGQASTDTQYF. The DNA for the CDR3 is TGTGCCAGCAGTGGGGGCCAGGCGAGCACAGATACGCAGTATTTT. Based on the CDR3 plus reference TRBV25-1 and TRBJ2-3, the full variable domain is EADIYQTPRYLVIGTGKKITLECSQTMGHDKMYWYQQDPGMELHLIHYSYGVNSTEKGDLSSESTVSRIRTEHFPLTLESARPSHTSQYLCASSGGQASTDTQYFGPGTRLTVL.

A note on this clone: This sample includes further DNA sequences coding for the same CDR3. The V and J genes are TRBV30 and TRBJ1-6, with TRBD1 matching 7 bases. Germline V gene sequence: CDR1 GTSNPN, CDR2 SVGIG (reference sequence). After removal of 5 bases from V and 5 bases from J, the junction contained 6 bases not matched to a gene. CDR3 length: 14 amino acids. CDR3 nucleotides: TGTGCCTGGGCTCGCGACAGGGATAATTCACCCCTCCACTTT. It yields the protein CAWARDRDNSPLHF.

V gene TRBV15 combines with J gene TRBJ1-2; D gene unclear. This CDR3 contains 14 residues. V was shortened by 3 bases and J by 5 bases, with 13 bases between the two germline ends. Germline V gives CDR1 LNHNV, CDR2 YYDKDF (reference sequence). CDR3 residues: CATSRESPSYGYTF. The CDR3 coding sequence is TGTGCCACCAGCAGGGAGTCGCCTTCTTATGGCTACACCTTC.

J is TRBJ2-2 and V is TRBV6-5; 7 bases are a match to TRBD1. The CDR3 is made up of 15 amino acids. With V trimmed by 4 bases and J by 5 bases, 7 bases remained unmatched. Germline CDR1 reads MNHEY; CDR2 reads SVGAGI. CDR3 coding DNA: TGTGCCAGCAGTTTCCGGGACAGTGGGACCGGGGAGCTGTTTTTT. Its translation is CASSFRDSGTGELFF.

This chain uses TRBV14 with TRBJ1-1, with D unresolved. The CDR3 totals 16 residues. CDR1 is SGHDN, CDR2 FVKESK, per germline. V lost 0 bases, J lost 0 bases, and 11 bases lay in between. The CDR3 spells CASSQDPKNMNTEAFF. In DNA form, the CDR3 reads TGTGCCAGCAGCCAAGACCCCAAGAACATGAACACTGAAGCTTTCTTT.

V is TRBV7-2 and J is TRBJ2-7; 10 nucleotides match TRBD2. The CDR3 covers 15 residues. V was clipped by 4 bases and J by 4 bases; unmatched bases: 7. Per germline, CDR1 SGHTA and CDR2 FQGNSA. The CDR3 nucleotides are TGTGCCAGCAGCTCTCGGGGACTAGCGTCGTACGAGCAGTACTTC. Translated: CASSSRGLASYEQYF.

The chain joins TRBV4-3 to TRBJ1-1, with D perhaps TRBD1 (5 bases). The CDR3 length is 13 residues. Germline CDR1 LGHNA, CDR2 YSLEER. V lost 6 bases and J 8 bases, leaving 16 bases between the germline ends. For the CDR3, the DNA is TGCGCCAGCAGTTCCTCAGCGGGACTCGAAGCTTTCTTT. Encoded protein: CASSSSAGLEAFF.

The chain joins TRBV5-6 to TRBJ2-3, with 16 bases aligning to TRBD2. The CDR3 runs 19 residues. Germline V gives CDR1 SGHDT, CDR2 YYEEEE. The ends lost 4 bases at V and 4 bases at J; junction bases unmatched: 12. CDR3 in DNA: TGTGCCAGCAGCCCCGGGACTAGCGGGGGGGCTCGGGGGGCAGATACGCAGTATTTT. Its translation is CASSPGTSGGARGADTQYF.

This chain links TRBV28 with TRBJ1-5; 8 bases are a match to TRBD1. After removal of 11 bases from V and 5 bases from J, the junction contained 11 bases not matched to a gene. In germline, CDR1 is MDHEN, CDR2 SYDVKM. The CDR3 has 14 residues. The CDR3 is CAAIQQGVDQPQHF. The CDR3 nucleotides read TGTGCCGCGATACAACAGGGGGTGGATCAGCCCCAGCATTTT.